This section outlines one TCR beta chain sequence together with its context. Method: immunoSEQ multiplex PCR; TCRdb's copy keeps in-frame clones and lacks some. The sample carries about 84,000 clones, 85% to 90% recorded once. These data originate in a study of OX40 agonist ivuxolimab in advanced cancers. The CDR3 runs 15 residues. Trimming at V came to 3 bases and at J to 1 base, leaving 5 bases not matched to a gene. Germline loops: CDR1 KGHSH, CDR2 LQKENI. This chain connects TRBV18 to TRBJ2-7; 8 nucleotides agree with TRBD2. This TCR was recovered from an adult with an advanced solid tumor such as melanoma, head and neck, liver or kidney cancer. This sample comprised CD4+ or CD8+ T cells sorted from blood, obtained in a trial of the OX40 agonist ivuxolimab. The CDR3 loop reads CASSPLAGGSYEQYF. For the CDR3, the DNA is TGTGCCAGCTCACCGCTAGCGGGTGGGTCCTACGAGCAGTACTTC.